Given below is one T cell receptor (beta chain) in context. Its antigen is not yet known. No base-level quality is on record; no much larger clone is a single base apart. This sample was taken from a study of T cells after yellow fever vaccination (dated by TCRdb to between 2018 and 2020). Looking at the study overall: Libraries from fractions with low cell numbers were prepared with the SMART-Seq v4 Ultra Low Input RNA kit. To follow T-cell clones before and after primary and booster YFV17D yellow fever vaccination, bulk TCR alpha and beta repertoires were sequenced over time. Two healthy male donors, one aged 18 to 30 and one aged 30 to 40 years, made up the cohort. Blood was drawn at multiple timepoints before and after primary and secondary immunization, with bulk PBMC replicates and cell subsets isolated. Findings and caveats that apply to the study as a whole: A small fraction of clonotypes appeared in both the CD4 and CD8 compartments, likely as a result of convergent recombination. The secondary T-cell response was weaker than the primary response but faster, peaking on day 5 instead of day 15. Computational filtering was required because FACS-sorted repertoires could contain abundant contaminating clonotypes from the bulk population. After the booster, most of the clones that had expanded following primary vaccination were detected again (roughly 97% of CD4 and around 90% of CD8), which suggests that memory was broadly maintained. Because only a couple of donors were included in the study, the extent to which the findings can be generalized is limited.

Sample treatment or condition, as interpreted from the label and publication: live attenuated yellow fever vaccine strain. PBMCs were isolated from peripheral blood using a standard Ficoll-Paque protocol. Dynabeads CD4 and CD8 positive selection kits were used to isolate the CD4 and CD8 T-cell fractions. RNA was extracted with TriZol from bulk PBMCs, CD4 and CD8 fractions, and dextramer-positive and dextramer-negative fractions. Synthesis of TCR cDNA relied on 5'RACE template switching, a step that introduced a universal primer site along with unique molecular identifiers. cDNA synthesis was primed from both the TCR alpha and TCR beta constant segments. Library amplification involved two PCR steps, and the second step added sample barcodes and sequencing adapters. Libraries were sequenced on Illumina HiSeq 2500 (2x100 bp) or NovaSeq (2x150 bp). Under the source paper's analysis protocol: MIGEC was used to demultiplex reads and collapse the reads into UMI consensus sequences, and MiXCR was used for V(D)J alignment. Clonotypes responding to the vaccine were identified with edgeR on replicate PBMC samples, with the criteria of FDR below 0.01 and a log2 fold change above 5 up to day 15. Each bulk clonotype was labeled CD4 or CD8 based on which sequenced repertoire, CD4 or CD8, contained the clonotype at higher abundance. TCRdb trimmed the raw reads at Q25, called clones with MiXCR and kept productive beta chains. Rows matching on CDR3 protein sequence are summarized as one entry with the most common DNA and genes. These V and J calls originate from TCRdb's pipeline instead of the authors' own analysis. The sample profile shows around 73,000 distinct CDR3 sequences; over 7.5% of them were found once. The leading ten clones occupy around 38% of the sample.

Trimming removed 2 bases from V and 8 bases from J, leaving 10 bases between the germline ends. Looking up the germline V gene yields CDR1 MGHRA and CDR2 YSYEKL. The CDR3 goes from the cysteine to the phenylalanine over 13 residues. Here the CDR3 DNA is all that survives: 39 bases in frame from base 1. This material consisted of CD8+ T cells sorted from PBMCs, taken on the day of the yellow fever booster vaccination. The sequence is built from TRBV4-1 and TRBJ2-1, with a tentative D gene TRBD2 over 5 matching bases. The clonotype originates from a man aged 30-40 years who received the YFV17D yellow fever vaccine. The encoded CDR3 is CASSQLVRDEQFF. The bases are TGCGCCAGCAGCCAACTGGTGCGGGATGAGCAGTTCTTC.